This T cell receptor beta chain was sequenced during a study of blood T cell repertoires in COVID-19. This clone was picked up a small number of times. Measured with immunoSEQ multiplex PCR; TCRdb has only the in-frame clones, and not every one. The table has some 300,000 clones, 70% to 90% seen once. The CDR3 runs to 15 residues. The V gene's germline CDR1 is SGHNT and CDR2 YYREEE (reference sequence). Trimming cost V 1 base and J 4 bases; bases outside gene matches: 5. The J gene is TRBJ1-2, the V gene TRBV5-4, with TRBD1 matching 9 bases. Material for sequencing was peripheral blood. This TCR was sampled from a woman in her sixties or seventies with COVID-19, enrolled during active disease. The CDR3: CASSLKQGAGYGYTF. The CDR3 nucleotides are TGTGCCAGCAGCTTGAAACAGGGGGCAGGCTATGGCTACACCTTC.